This TCR beta chain was sequenced during a study of blood T cell repertoires in COVID-19. Study-level background: The origin of the acute and convalescent COVID-19 samples was the United States, Italy and Spain. The analysed material was cDNA or gDNA that came from T cells, B-cell-depleted T cells, or PBMCs.

The V end was cut by 9 bases, the J end by 3 bases, with 12 bases between. Germline CDR1 and CDR2: MNHEY and SMNVEV (reference sequence). This CDR3 has 14 amino acids. Measured with immunoSEQ multiplex PCR; TCRdb has only the in-frame clones, and not every one. The sample lists around 150,000 clones, roughly 72% occurring once. This clone was observed a few times. The material sequenced was peripheral blood. This chain joins TRBV27 and TRBJ1-6; D unresolved. This clonotype originated in a woman older than 75 with acute or convalescent COVID-19. The CDR3 spells CASSKEVYNSPLHF. The CDR3 nucleotides are TGTGCCAGTTCTAAAGAGGTCTATAATTCACCCCTCCACTTT.